The 2 T cell receptor beta chains below were found in one sample sequenced in a study of blood T cell repertoires in COVID-19. The repertoire was sequenced with immunoSEQ multiplex PCR; TCRdb's copy has only in-frame clones and lacks some. The repertoire includes 70,000 to 95,000 clones, 86% of them detected once, and roughly 25% sits in the top ten. Sequencing was carried out using peripheral blood. These receptors originate from a human donor in a cohort sampled during active COVID-19.

The J gene is TRBJ2-7, the V gene TRBV10-3; D possibly corresponds to TRBD2 (5 bases). The V and J ends lost 7 bases and 4 bases respectively, with 14 bases between them. Germline V gene lookup returns CDR1 ENHRY and CDR2 SYGVKD. This CDR3 has 13 residues. This CDR3 is CAITAGDRYEQYF. CDR3 in DNA: TGTGCCATCACGGCCGGGGATAGGTACGAGCAGTACTTC.

The chain joins TRBV6-5 to TRBJ2-7; 8 bases map to TRBD1. The CDR3 length is 14 residues. Per germline, CDR1 MNHEY and CDR2 SVGAGI. J gave up 6 bases and V 8 bases, and 12 bases lay outside the gene matches. The CDR3 reads CASHRTGTGREQYF. CDR3 sequence (DNA): TGTGCCAGCCATAGGACAGGGACGGGACGCGAGCAGTACTTC.